This T cell receptor beta chain was identified in a study of blood T cells in healthy people across ages. The CDR3 sequence is 14 residues long. Germline V lookup: CDR1 SQVTM, CDR2 ANQGSEA. Points on this clonotype: With a much larger clone just one base away, this may be a read error.

With a J-beta primer mix and a sample-barcoded 5' primer, a second PCR ran 7 to 11 cycles. At least 2.5 million CDR3-containing paired-end reads were obtained per sample. MiXCR, applied by TCRdb to the 5' RACE reads, yields one record per CDR3 protein. The sample records roughly 500,000 distinct CDR3 sequences, 20% to 30% being singletons. The sample was also linked to a second study, of T cells of mothers and their children. This second study notes: Overlap measured in related mother-child pairs was slightly, non-significantly higher than in unrelated pairs.

Sequenced material: blood. The V and J genes are TRBV29-1 and TRBJ2-5; D possibly corresponds to TRBD2 (6 bases). The better agreement between TRBJ2-1 and the DNA end casts doubt on the J call. The receptor comes from a boy between 10 and 17 years old in good health. CDR3 DNA sequence: TGCAGCGCCCGGGGGTGGGGAGTGAGAGAGACCCAGTTCTTC. Translating it yields CSARGWGVRETQFF.